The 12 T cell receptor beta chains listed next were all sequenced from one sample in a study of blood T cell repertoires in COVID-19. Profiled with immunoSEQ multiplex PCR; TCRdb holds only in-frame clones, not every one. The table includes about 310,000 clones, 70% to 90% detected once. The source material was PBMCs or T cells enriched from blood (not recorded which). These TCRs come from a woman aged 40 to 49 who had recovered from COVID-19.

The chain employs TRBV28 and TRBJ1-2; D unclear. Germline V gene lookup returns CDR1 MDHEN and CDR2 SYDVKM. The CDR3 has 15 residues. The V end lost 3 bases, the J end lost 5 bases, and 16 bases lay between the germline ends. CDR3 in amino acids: CASSLRASSSYGYTF. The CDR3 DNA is TGTGCCAGCAGTTTGCGGGCTAGTAGCTCTTATGGCTACACCTTC.

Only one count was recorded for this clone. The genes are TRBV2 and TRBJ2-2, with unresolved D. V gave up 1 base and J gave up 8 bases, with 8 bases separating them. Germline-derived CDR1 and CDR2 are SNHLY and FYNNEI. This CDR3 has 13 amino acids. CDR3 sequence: CASSEDLRGELFF. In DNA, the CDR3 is TGTGCCAGCAGTGAAGACTTAAGAGGGGAGCTGTTTTTT.

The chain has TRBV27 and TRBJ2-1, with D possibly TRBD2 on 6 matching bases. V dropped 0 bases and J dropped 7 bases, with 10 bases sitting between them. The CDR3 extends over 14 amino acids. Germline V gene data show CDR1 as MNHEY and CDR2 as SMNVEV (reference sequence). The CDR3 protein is CASSLSFSGNEQFF. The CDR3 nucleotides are TGTGCCAGCAGTTTATCGTTTAGCGGTAATGAGCAGTTCTTC.

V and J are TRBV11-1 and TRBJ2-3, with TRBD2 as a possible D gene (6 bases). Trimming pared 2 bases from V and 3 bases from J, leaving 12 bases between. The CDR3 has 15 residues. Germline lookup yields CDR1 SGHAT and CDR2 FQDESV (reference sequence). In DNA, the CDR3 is TGTGCCAGCAGCTTACTCAGGGAGGCAACAGATACGCAGTATTTT. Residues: CASSLLREATDTQYF. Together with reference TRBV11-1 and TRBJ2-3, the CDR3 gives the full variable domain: EAEVAQSPRYKITEKSQAVAFWCDPISGHATLYWYRQILGQGPELLVQFQDESVVDDSQLPKDRFSAERLKGVDSTLKIQPAELGDSAMYLCASSLLREATDTQYFGPGTRLTVL.

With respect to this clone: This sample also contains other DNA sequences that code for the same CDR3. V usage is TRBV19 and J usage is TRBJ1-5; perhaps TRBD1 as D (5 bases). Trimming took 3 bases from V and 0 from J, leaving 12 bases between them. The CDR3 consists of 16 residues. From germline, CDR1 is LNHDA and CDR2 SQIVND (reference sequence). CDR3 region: CASSIRRGDSNQPQHF. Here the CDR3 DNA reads TGTGCCAGTAGTATCAGACGGGGGGATAGCAATCAGCCCCAGCATTTT.

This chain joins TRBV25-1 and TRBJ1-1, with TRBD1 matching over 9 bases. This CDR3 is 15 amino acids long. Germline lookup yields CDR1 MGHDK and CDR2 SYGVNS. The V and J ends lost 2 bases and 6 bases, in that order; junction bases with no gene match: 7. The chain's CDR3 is CASSERDRDIAEAFF. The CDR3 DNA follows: TGTGCCAGCAGTGAAAGGGACAGGGATATCGCTGAAGCTTTCTTT. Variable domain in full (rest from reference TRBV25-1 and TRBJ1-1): EADIYQTPRYLVIGTGKKITLECSQTMGHDKMYWYQQDPGMELHLIHYSYGVNSTEKGDLSSESTVSRIRTEHFPLTLESARPSHTSQYLCASSERDRDIAEAFFGQGTRLTVV.

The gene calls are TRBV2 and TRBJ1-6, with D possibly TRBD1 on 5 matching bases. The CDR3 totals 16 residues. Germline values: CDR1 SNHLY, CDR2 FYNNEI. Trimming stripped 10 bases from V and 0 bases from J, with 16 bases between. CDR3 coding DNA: TGTGCCACCTCGCCGACAGCGAGCTCCTATAATTCACCCCTCCACTTT. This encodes CATSPTASSYNSPLHF.

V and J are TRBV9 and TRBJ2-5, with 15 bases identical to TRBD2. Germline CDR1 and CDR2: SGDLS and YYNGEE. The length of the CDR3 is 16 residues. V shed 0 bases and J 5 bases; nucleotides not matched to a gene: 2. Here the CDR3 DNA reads TGTGCCAGCAGCGTAGACGGACTAGCGGGGGGGGAGACCCAGTACTTC. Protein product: CASSVDGLAGGETQYF.

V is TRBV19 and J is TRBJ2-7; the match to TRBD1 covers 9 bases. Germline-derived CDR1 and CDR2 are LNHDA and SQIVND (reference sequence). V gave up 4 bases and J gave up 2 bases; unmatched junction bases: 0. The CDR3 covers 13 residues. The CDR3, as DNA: TGTGCCAGTAGTAGGGACAGGGCCTACGAGCAGTACTTC. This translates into CASSRDRAYEQYF.

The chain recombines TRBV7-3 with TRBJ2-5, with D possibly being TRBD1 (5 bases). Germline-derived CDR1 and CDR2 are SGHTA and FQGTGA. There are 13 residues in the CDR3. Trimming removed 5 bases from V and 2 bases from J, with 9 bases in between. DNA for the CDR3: TGTGCCAGCAGCCAGGACATACAAGAGACCCAGTACTTC. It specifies CASSQDIQETQYF.

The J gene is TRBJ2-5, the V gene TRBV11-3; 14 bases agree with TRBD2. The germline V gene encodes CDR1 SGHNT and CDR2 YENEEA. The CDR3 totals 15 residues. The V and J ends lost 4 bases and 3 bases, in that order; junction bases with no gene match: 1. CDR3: CASSSGLAGEETQYF. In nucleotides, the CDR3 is TGTGCCAGCAGCTCGGGACTAGCGGGGGAAGAGACCCAGTACTTC.

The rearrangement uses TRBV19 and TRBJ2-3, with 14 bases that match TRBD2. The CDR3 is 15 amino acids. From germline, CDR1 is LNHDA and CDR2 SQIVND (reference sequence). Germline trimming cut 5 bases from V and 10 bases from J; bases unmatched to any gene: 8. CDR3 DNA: TGTGCCAGTAGTGTCGGGACTAGCGGGAGAATGGCGCAGTATTTT. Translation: CASSVGTSGRMAQYF.